Below, 18 T cell receptor beta chains from the same sample are listed, as sequenced in a study of T cell repertoires in cytomegalovirus infection. Using its own MiXCR run on the reads, TCRdb lists one record per CDR3 protein. This table holds under 300,000 distinct CDR3 sequences, 22% found once. No antigen is known for these receptors. The sample consisted of cultured PBMCs, taken from culture after CMV antigen stimulation. The receptor source for this set is a human donor in good health (CMV status not recorded). Some clones in this sample may be carry-over from other donors' samples.

This clonotype came up a few times. The chain is built from TRBV7-6 and TRBJ1-3; D not resolved. In germline, CDR1 is SGHVS, CDR2 FNYEAQ. CDR3 length: 12 amino acids. Trimming took off 4 bases at V and 4 bases at J, with 5 bases between the two ends. CDR3 nucleotides: TGTGCCAGCAGCTCGGCAGGAAACACCATATATTTT. It encodes CASSSAGNTIYF.

This clonotype was detected many times. This rearrangement joins TRBV10-3 to TRBJ2-4, with D possibly called TRBD1 or TRBD2 (5 bases each). This CDR3 spans 13 amino acids. The germline V gene has CDR1 ENHRY and CDR2 SYGVKD. The V end was cut by 6 bases, the J end by 8 bases, with 14 bases between. In DNA form, the CDR3 reads TGTGCCATCAGGGGGACGTACGGGGACATTCAGTACTTC. It is translated as CAIRGTYGDIQYF.

This chain uses TRBV19 with TRBJ2-7; D unresolved. V was shortened by 0 bases and J by 1 base, with 4 bases between the two germline ends. The CDR3 length is 13 residues. CDR1 is LNHDA and CDR2 is SQIVND in the germline V gene (reference sequence). The CDR3 nucleotides are TGTGCCAGTAGTATAGATCTGTCCTACGAGCAGTACGTC. It specifies CASSIDLSYEQYV.

Of note for this clonotype: This may be a read error, as it is one base from a much larger clone. The V call is TRBV7-2, the J call TRBJ2-1; weak D call: TRBD1 (6 bases). Germline CDR1 reads SGHTA; CDR2 reads FQGNSA. The CDR3 has 16 residues. The CDR3 nucleotides are TGTGCCAGCGGCTTCCTCACAGGGCTTCTACGCAATGAGCAGTTCTTC. Amino acid sequence: CASGFLTGLLRNEQFF.

This clonotype was seen repeatedly, ten times or more. The chain has TRBV3-1 and TRBJ2-1, with 7 bases aligning to TRBD2. V was clipped by 5 bases and J by 4 bases; unmatched bases: 5. Germline CDR1 is LGHDT and CDR2 is YNNKEL (reference sequence). The CDR3 has 14 residues. CDR3 nucleotides: TGTGCCAGCAGCACCAGGACTAGTTACAATGAGCAGTTCTTC. Translating gives CASSTRTSYNEQFF.

This clonotype was counted only a few times. The chain couples TRBV6-2 or TRBV6-3 to TRBJ2-1; no reliable D call. Trimming cost V 5 bases and J 6 bases, with 17 bases left between them. Germline-derived CDR1 and CDR2 are MNHEY and SVGEGT. The length of the CDR3 is 15 residues. DNA of the CDR3: TGTGCCAGCAGTCAAGACTCCTCATTTGGCAATGAGCAGTTCTTC. Translating gives CASSQDSSFGNEQFF.

This sequence joins TRBV19 and TRBJ2-7; the match to TRBD1 covers 7 bases. The germline V gene has CDR1 LNHDA and CDR2 SQIVND (reference sequence). V lost 6 bases to trimming and J lost 1 base; unmatched junction nucleotides: 6. The CDR3 runs 14 residues. The CDR3 coding sequence is TGTGCCAGTAGGTGGACAGGTTCGTCCTACGAGCAGTACTTC. This codes for CASRWTGSSYEQYF. Based on the CDR3 plus reference TRBV19 and TRBJ2-7, the full variable domain is DGGITQSPKYLFRKEGQNVTLSCEQNLNHDAMYWYRQDPGQGLRLIYYSQIVNDFQKGDIAEGYSVSREKKESFPLTVTSAQKNPTAFYLCASRWTGSSYEQYFGPGTRLTVT.

This clonotype came up many times. The rearrangement links TRBV28 to TRBJ1-2; D is unresolved. The germline gives CDR1 MDHEN, CDR2 SYDVKM. V shed 4 bases and J shed 8 bases, with 14 bases lying between them. This CDR3 is 13 amino acids long. The CDR3 spells CASSSGPPGGYTF. DNA for the CDR3: TGTGCCAGCAGTTCCGGGCCCCCCGGGGGCTACACCTTC.

The chain recombines TRBV7-2 with TRBJ1-2; 9 bases match TRBD1. The germline CDR1 and CDR2 sequences are SGHTA and FQGNSA. CDR3 size: 15 residues. J lost 7 bases, V lost 5 bases, and 11 bases had no gene match. CDR3 residues: CASSGTTGGMVGYTF. CDR3 coding DNA: TGTGCCAGCAGCGGAACGACAGGGGGAATGGTTGGCTACACCTTC.

The rearrangement uses TRBV18 and TRBJ1-5; D is uncertain. The germline CDR1 and CDR2 sequences are KGHSH and LQKENI. V lost 3 bases to trimming and J lost 2 bases, with 8 bases between them. The CDR3 contains 14 residues. CDR3 coding DNA: TGTGCCAGCTCACCTTGGGGTGGCAATCAGCCCCAGCATTTT. Protein sequence: CASSPWGGNQPQHF.

This clonotype was seen many times. This rearrangement joins TRBV7-2 to TRBJ2-7, with TRBD2 identical over 9 bases. V was clipped by 4 bases and J by 5 bases; unmatched bases: 6. Germline-derived CDR1 and CDR2 are SGHTA and FQGNSA. CDR3 size: 14 residues. In nucleotides, the CDR3 is TGTGCCAGCAGCTGGAGACTAGCGGTAGACGAGCAGTACTTC. Amino acids: CASSWRLAVDEQYF.

The gene calls are TRBV6-1 and TRBJ2-7; TRBD2 matches 12 bases. The ends lost 3 bases at V and 2 bases at J; junction bases unmatched: 2. The germline V gene has CDR1 MNHNS and CDR2 SASEGT. The CDR3 covers 15 residues. The CDR3: CASSEGLAGTYEQYF. The CDR3 nucleotides are TGTGCCAGCAGTGAGGGACTAGCGGGCACCTACGAGCAGTACTTC.

The gene calls are TRBV12-3 or TRBV12-4 and TRBJ2-1; possibly TRBD2 for D (6 bases). The CDR3 totals 15 residues. Trimming removed 5 bases at V and 6 bases at J, with 17 bases between. The CDR3 DNA sequence: TGTGCCAGCAGTAAGGCCGGGAGTGGGGCCAATGAGCAGTTCTTC. It encodes CASSKAGSGANEQFF.

Regarding this clonotype: A read error may explain this, as a much larger clone is one base away. The chain joins TRBV6-1 to TRBJ2-1, with 8 positions matching TRBD2. Trimming at V came to 5 bases and at J to 10 bases, leaving 25 bases not matched to a gene. Looked up from germline, CDR1 is MNHNS and CDR2 is SASEGT. This CDR3 has 19 amino acids. The CDR3 DNA follows: TGTGCCAGCAGTTCAAATTTCCCTTTTACGGGAGGGGTGTTGTTGGAGCAGTTCTTC. This translates into CASSSNFPFTGGVLLEQFF.

The V gene is TRBV4-1, the J gene TRBJ1-1, with 7 nucleotides matching TRBD1. This CDR3 is built from 15 residues. The germline V gene has CDR1 MGHRA and CDR2 YSYEKL. Trimming cost V 4 bases and J 6 bases; bases outside gene matches: 11. CDR3 in amino acids: CASSRDSGRFPEAFF. In DNA, the CDR3 is TGCGCCAGCAGCCGGGACAGCGGGCGATTTCCTGAAGCTTTCTTT.

This clonotype has a count of ten or more. The genes are TRBV7-2 and TRBJ1-5; a weak D match, TRBD1 (6 bases). Germline CDR1 SGHTA, CDR2 FQGNSA. Trimming cost V 6 bases and J 2 bases, with 11 bases left between them. The CDR3 covers 14 residues. CDR3 residues: CASSQGFGNQPQHF. CDR3 coding DNA: TGTGCCAGCAGTCAGGGGTTCGGCAATCAGCCCCAGCATTTT.

This clonotype appeared once. A much larger clone sits a single nucleotide away, making a read error possible. The V call is TRBV7-2, the J call TRBJ2-2; D gene uncertain. The CDR3 covers 15 residues. Germline assignment: CDR1 SGHTA and CDR2 FQGNSA. V was shortened by 1 base and J by 12 bases, with 18 bases between the two germline ends. The CDR3 coding sequence is TGTGCCAGCAGCTTAGATGGGCTAGTCGCTGTGAAGCTGTTTTTT. Protein sequence: CASSLDGLVAVKLFF. The variable domain in full, completed from reference TRBV7-2 and TRBJ2-2, reads GAGVSQSPSNKVTEKGKDVELRCDPISGHTALYWYRQSLGQGLEFLIYFQGNSAPDKSGLPSDRFSAERTGGSVSTLTIQRTQQEDSAVYLCASSLDGLVAVKLFFGEGSRLTVL.

This clonotype showed up many times. The chain employs TRBV7-8 and TRBJ1-1, with D uncertain. Per the germline V gene, CDR1 is SGHVS and CDR2 is FQNEAQ. Trimming left V 5 bases short and J 0 bases short, with 7 bases between. The CDR3 runs 13 residues. CDR3 bases: TGTGCCAGCAGCGCCTCTATGAACACTGAAGCTTTCTTT. It is translated as CASSASMNTEAFF.